One sample yielded the 27 T cell receptor beta chains listed below, sequenced in a study of blood T cell repertoires in COVID-19. Clones were sequenced by immunoSEQ multiplex PCR, and TCRdb holds only the in-frame ones, with some missing. The profile shows fewer than 350,000 clones, approximately 85% of them singletons. Specimen: PBMCs or T cells enriched from blood (not recorded which). These receptors were obtained from a woman in her twenties or thirties who had recovered from COVID-19.

This clone was seen a few times. The V gene is TRBV9, the J gene TRBJ1-4; 7 bases map to TRBD1. CDR1 is SGDLS, CDR2 YYNGEE, per germline. Trimming at V came to 0 bases and at J to 7 bases, leaving 9 bases not matched to a gene. This CDR3 has 16 amino acids. The CDR3 DNA is TGTGCCAGCAGCGTAGCTATAGGGGGCGTTGGTGAAAAACTGTTTTTT. This gives the protein CASSVAIGGVGEKLFF. The variable domain in full, completed from reference TRBV9 and TRBJ1-4, reads DSGVTQTPKHLITATGQRVTLRCSPRSGDLSVYWYQQSLDQGLQFLIQYYNGEERAKGNILERFSAQQFPDLHSELNLSSLELGDSALYFCASSVAIGGVGEKLFFGSGTQLSVL.

This clone was detected only a few times. Other DNA sequences in the same sample also yield this CDR3. The genes are TRBV2 and TRBJ2-7; no clear D gene. CDR1 and CDR2 from the germline V gene are SNHLY and FYNNEI. The V end lost 1 base, the J end lost 2 bases, and 9 bases lay between the germline ends. The CDR3 contains 14 residues. CDR3 sequence (DNA): TGTGCCAGCAGTGAAGGAGGCACTACCTACGAGCAGTACTTC. It codes for CASSEGGTTYEQYF.

The chain uses TRBV9 and TRBJ1-4; D gene unclear. This CDR3 is built from 14 residues. V was shortened by 0 bases and J by 5 bases, with 8 bases between the two germline ends. Germline lookup yields CDR1 SGDLS and CDR2 YYNGEE. Here the CDR3 reads CASSVGGLNEKLFF. The CDR3 DNA reads as TGTGCCAGCAGCGTAGGCGGCCTGAATGAAAAACTGTTTTTT.

The J gene is TRBJ2-7, the V gene TRBV28; 8 bases fit TRBD1. This CDR3 has 15 amino acids. Germline V gives CDR1 MDHEN, CDR2 SYDVKM. Trimming took 6 bases from V and 6 from J; bases not matched to a gene: 13. This CDR3 reads CASRTTGTGGVEQYF. The DNA for the CDR3 is TGTGCCAGCAGAACTACCGGGACAGGTGGCGTCGAGCAGTACTTC.

The chain employs TRBV27 and TRBJ1-1; no reliable D call. Germline assignment: CDR1 MNHEY and CDR2 SMNVEV (reference sequence). V lost 5 bases to trimming and J lost 4 bases, with 17 bases between them. This CDR3 comprises 15 residues. The CDR3 protein is CASSPSPRLITEAFF. The DNA of the CDR3 is TGTGCCAGCAGTCCGTCCCCTCGACTGATCACTGAAGCTTTCTTT.

The chain joins TRBV6-2 or TRBV6-3 to TRBJ1-5; 9 nucleotides align to TRBD1. This CDR3 contains 16 residues. The germline V gene encodes CDR1 MNHEY and CDR2 SVGEGT. The junction had 11 bases not matched to a gene; V was cut back by 6 bases and J by 5 bases. CDR3 DNA: TGTGCCAGCAGCCCTCGGGGACAGGGTTCTTATCAGCCCCAGCATTTT. Protein: CASSPRGQGSYQPQHF.

The gene calls are TRBV2 and TRBJ2-7, with 8 nucleotides matching TRBD1. V dropped 7 bases and J dropped 5; count of bases not matched to a gene: 16. The CDR3 sequence is 16 residues long. Per the germline V gene, CDR1 is SNHLY and CDR2 is FYNNEI. Here the CDR3 reads CASTQTMTGVPHEQYF. The CDR3 DNA follows: TGTGCCAGCACCCAAACAATGACAGGGGTTCCCCACGAGCAGTACTTC. Full variable domain (missing parts from reference TRBV2 and TRBJ2-7): EPEVTQTPSHQVTQMGQEVILRCVPISNHLYFYWYRQILGQKVEFLVSFYNNEISEKSEIFDDQFSVERPDGSNFTLKIRSTKLEDSAMYFCASTQTMTGVPHEQYFGPGTRLTVT.

This sequence joins TRBV11-3 and TRBJ2-7; maybe TRBD2 (6 bases). CDR3 length: 15 amino acids. CDR1 is SGHNT and CDR2 is YENEEA in the germline V gene. Deletions cut 3 bases from V and 3 bases from J, with 15 bases between. CDR3 in DNA: TGTGCCAGCAGCTTGGGGGGAGGCGGAATCTACGAGCAGTACTTC. It codes for CASSLGGGGIYEQYF.

This chain links TRBV7-2 with TRBJ2-1; D is unresolved. The CDR3 loop spans 12 amino acids. Looked up from germline, CDR1 is SGHTA and CDR2 is FQGNSA. V shed 5 bases and J shed 4 bases, with 6 bases lying between them. This chain's CDR3 is CASSVKYNEQFF. CDR3 in DNA: TGTGCCAGCAGCGTAAAATACAATGAGCAGTTCTTC.

In nucleotides, the CDR3 is TGTGCCAGCAGCGTTTACAGGGGAACTGAGCAGTTCTTC. As protein: CASSVYRGTEQFF. V usage is TRBV7-3 and J usage is TRBJ2-1, with 7 positions matching TRBD1. Germline assignment: CDR1 SGHTA and CDR2 FQGTGA. The V and J ends lost 5 bases and 9 bases, in that order; junction bases with no gene match: 7. The CDR3 totals 13 residues.

This clone has just one count. The chain is built from TRBV3-1 (or the pseudogene TRBV3-2) and TRBJ2-2; D remains ambiguous. Trimming took off 1 base at V and 6 bases at J, with 12 bases between the two ends. The CDR3 is 15 residues long. Germline CDR1 LGHDT, CDR2 YNNKEL (reference sequence). Here the CDR3 reads CASSQVSGFAGELFF. The CDR3 coding sequence is TGTGCCAGCAGCCAAGTTTCCGGGTTCGCCGGGGAGCTGTTTTTT.

This CDR3 reads CASSLYGSSYEQYF. The CDR3 DNA is TGTGCCAGCAGTTTATACGGGTCCTCCTACGAGCAGTACTTC. The rearrangement links TRBV27 to TRBJ2-7; D is ambiguous. V was pared by 1 base and J by 0 bases, with 7 bases between. This CDR3 is 14 amino acids long. Germline V CDR1 and CDR2: MNHEY, SMNVEV (reference sequence).

The CDR3 nucleotides are TGTGCCAGCAGCTCCTGGGTATCGGGGAATCAGCCCCAGCATTTT. This codes for CASSSWVSGNQPQHF. This rearrangement joins TRBV7-2 to TRBJ1-5, with D unclear. V lost 4 bases, J lost 4 bases, and 14 bases lay in between. Germline lookup yields CDR1 SGHTA and CDR2 FQGNSA. The length of the CDR3 is 15 residues.

The chain links TRBV2 to TRBJ2-3, with 9 bases identical to TRBD1. Germline V gives CDR1 SNHLY, CDR2 FYNNEI. J gave up 0 bases and V 5 bases, and 3 bases lay outside the gene matches. This CDR3 is 15 amino acids long. The CDR3 DNA is TGTGCCAGCAGTTCAGACAGGGGGAGCACAGATACGCAGTATTTT. Encoded protein: CASSSDRGSTDTQYF.

CDR3 in amino acids: CASGLSELFF. In DNA form, the CDR3 reads TGTGCCAGCGGGCTATCGGAGCTGTTTTTT. The chain uses TRBV12-3 or TRBV12-4 and TRBJ2-2; D is uncertain. The CDR3 length is 10 residues. V lost 8 bases to trimming and J lost 10 bases, with 8 bases between them.

V and J are TRBV6-5 and TRBJ2-5; TRBD2 agrees at 8 bases. Germline values: CDR1 MNHEY, CDR2 SVGAGI. This CDR3 region has 14 residues. The J segment lost 5 bases and the V segment lost 8 bases, leaving 10 bases of the junction unmatched. Written as DNA, the CDR3 is TGTGCCAGCGGGGGAGCGGGAGTAGGGGAGACCCAGTACTTC. Its translation is CASGGAGVGETQYF.

The genes are TRBV5-1 and TRBJ1-3; the D gene is possibly TRBD1 (6 bases). The V end lost 2 bases, the J end lost 0 bases, and 15 bases lay between the germline ends. This CDR3 is 17 amino acids long. Germline assignment: CDR1 SGHRS and CDR2 YFSETQ. DNA for the CDR3: TGCGCCAGCAGCTTACAGGGAAATCCCGACTCTGGAAACACCATATATTTT. Translation: CASSLQGNPDSGNTIYF.

V and J are TRBV28 and TRBJ2-1; D is undetermined. CDR3 length: 12 residues. V was cut by 10 bases and J by 4 bases, with 11 bases left in between. CDR1 and CDR2 (germline): MDHEN, SYDVKM. CDR3 in DNA: TGTGCCATCTCTGTTCTTTACAATGAGCAGTTCTTC. The encoded protein is CAISVLYNEQFF.

This sequence joins TRBV5-4 and TRBJ2-1, with D possibly being TRBD1 (6 bases). Germline lookup yields CDR1 SGHNT and CDR2 YYREEE (reference sequence). The CDR3 has 15 residues. V was shortened by 3 bases and J by 3 bases, with 13 bases between the two germline ends. The chain's CDR3 is CASSSGTRDYNEQFF. The CDR3 DNA is TGTGCCAGCAGCTCCGGGACAAGGGACTACAATGAGCAGTTCTTC.

The chain carries TRBV9 and TRBJ1-1; 7 nucleotides agree with TRBD1. The germline V gene encodes CDR1 SGDLS and CDR2 YYNGEE. V lost 0 bases, J lost 13 bases, and 15 bases stayed unmatched. The CDR3 length is 15 residues. This CDR3 reads CASSVAAQGDGPGFF. The CDR3 DNA sequence: TGTGCCAGCAGCGTAGCCGCGCAGGGGGACGGACCTGGTTTCTTT.

The chain employs TRBV5-4 and TRBJ1-2; 7 bases fit TRBD1. This CDR3 is 15 amino acids long. Germline CDR1 SGHNT, CDR2 YYREEE (reference sequence). V was pared by 1 base and J by 2 bases, with 5 bases of the junction left unmatched. The CDR3 region has the DNA TGTGCCAGCAGCTTGAAGACAGGGCAAAACTATGGCTACACCTTC. This encodes CASSLKTGQNYGYTF.

This sequence joins TRBV7-2 and TRBJ1-5; no definite D call. The CDR3 extends over 15 amino acids. CDR1 is SGHTA and CDR2 is FQGNSA in the germline V gene. V was pared by 2 bases and J by 5 bases, with 13 bases between. The CDR3: CASSLTGQVYQPQHF. The DNA for the CDR3 is TGTGCCAGCAGCTTAACTGGCCAGGTTTATCAGCCCCAGCATTTT.

The chain recombines TRBV6-5 with TRBJ1-5; no clear D gene. The CDR3 runs 13 residues. V lost 2 bases, J lost 1 base, and 3 bases lay in between. CDR1 is MNHEY and CDR2 is SVGAGI in the germline V gene. The CDR3 protein is CASSYRSNQPQHF. The CDR3 DNA reads as TGTGCCAGCAGTTACCGGAGCAATCAGCCCCAGCATTTT.

This sequence joins TRBV10-3 and TRBJ2-3; D is ambiguous. This CDR3 comprises 17 residues. Germline CDR1 ENHRY, CDR2 SYGVKD. V gave up 2 bases and J gave up 2 bases, with 17 bases separating them. CDR3 amino acids: CAISEHTASLFTDTQYF. The CDR3 bases are TGTGCCATCAGTGAGCATACAGCTTCCCTCTTCACAGATACGCAGTATTTT.

This chain connects TRBV9 to TRBJ1-4; D is undetermined. Germline lookup yields CDR1 SGDLS and CDR2 YYNGEE. Trimming cost V 1 base and J 2 bases, with 9 bases left between them. The CDR3 totals 15 residues. CDR3 nucleotides: TGTGCCAGCAGCGTACACGGGGTGACTAATGAAAAACTGTTTTTT. Residues: CASSVHGVTNEKLFF.

The genes are TRBV7-9 and TRBJ2-7; D ambiguous. CDR1 and CDR2 (germline): SEHNR, FQNEAQ (reference sequence). The CDR3 is 16 residues long. Trimming cost V 4 bases and J 0 bases, with 16 bases left between them. The CDR3 coding sequence is TGTGCCAGCAGCTCCTTAATGGTTCCCTACTCCTACGAGCAGTACTTC. Translated, it gives CASSSLMVPYSYEQYF.

The chain employs TRBV25-1 and TRBJ2-5, with D perhaps TRBD1 (6 bases). Germline V gives CDR1 MGHDK, CDR2 SYGVNS. This CDR3 is 13 amino acids long. V lost 6 bases and J lost 10, with 18 bases in between. CDR3 residues: CASRGQLMRGQYF. Here the CDR3 DNA reads TGTGCCAGCAGAGGACAGTTAATGAGGGGCCAGTACTTC.